Sequencing of this T cell receptor beta chain was carried out in a study of tumor-infiltrating lymphocytes in primary liver carcinoma. Study summary: Samples produced roughly 3.65 to 8 million productive TCRbeta reads, comparable across tissue types.

Study observations and caveats: Compared with blood, tumor repertoires held significantly more in their top 250 clones.

Unsorted whole blood served as the source of blood RNA, and germline DNA was extracted as well. With chronic HBV infection, the patients were also treatment-naive. Comment on this clonotype: Its antigen is still unknown.

Synthesis of TCR beta cDNA was carried out from about 540 ng total RNA with a constant-region primer. Slightly modified ARM-PCR with three nested multiplex PCR rounds yielded TCR beta libraries. TCRdb recomputed calls from the multiplex PCR reads with MiXCR, one row per CDR3 protein. The table has 250,000 to 400,000 distinct CDR3 sequences, 65% seen once. The specimen was peripheral blood. The receptor was isolated from a man between 40 and 49 years old with primary liver carcinoma and hepatitis B virus infection.

DNA for the CDR3: TGTGCCACCTCTTACTCTGGGGCCAACGTCCTGACTTTC. This gives the protein CATSYSGANVLTF. This rearrangement joins TRBV6-5 to TRBJ2-6; the D is unclear. The V end lost 10 bases, the J end lost 0 bases, and 7 bases lay between the germline ends. Germline V gene sequence: CDR1 MNHEY, CDR2 SVGAGI. The CDR3 contains 13 residues.